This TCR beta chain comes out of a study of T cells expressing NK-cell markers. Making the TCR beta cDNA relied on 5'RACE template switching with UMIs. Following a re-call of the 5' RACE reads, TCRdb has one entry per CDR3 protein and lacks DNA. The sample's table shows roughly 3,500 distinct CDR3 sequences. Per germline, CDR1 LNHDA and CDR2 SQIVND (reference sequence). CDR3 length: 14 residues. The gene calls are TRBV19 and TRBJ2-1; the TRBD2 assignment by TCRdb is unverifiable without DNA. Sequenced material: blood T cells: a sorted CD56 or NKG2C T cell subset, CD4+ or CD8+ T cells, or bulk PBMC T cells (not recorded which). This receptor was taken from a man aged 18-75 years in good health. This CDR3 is CASSPGTNLRGQFF.